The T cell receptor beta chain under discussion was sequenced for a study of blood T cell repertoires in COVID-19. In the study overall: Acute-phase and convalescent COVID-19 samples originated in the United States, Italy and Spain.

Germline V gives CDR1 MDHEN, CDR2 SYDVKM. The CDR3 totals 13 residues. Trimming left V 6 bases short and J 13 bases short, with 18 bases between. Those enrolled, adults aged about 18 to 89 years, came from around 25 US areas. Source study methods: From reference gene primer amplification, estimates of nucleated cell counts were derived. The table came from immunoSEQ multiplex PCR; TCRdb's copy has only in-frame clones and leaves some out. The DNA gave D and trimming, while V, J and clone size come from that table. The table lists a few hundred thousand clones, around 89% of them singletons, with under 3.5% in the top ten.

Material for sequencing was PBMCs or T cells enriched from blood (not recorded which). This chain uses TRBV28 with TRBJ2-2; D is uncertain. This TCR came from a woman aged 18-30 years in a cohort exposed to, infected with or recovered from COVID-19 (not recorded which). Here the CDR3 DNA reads TGTGCCAGCAGAGAGGAATCCCGTCCCCGGCTGTTTTTT. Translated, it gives CASREESRPRLFF.